What follows are 30 T cell receptor beta chains derived from one specimen sequenced in a study of shared clonotypes between healthy human individuals. Profiling relied on immunoSEQ multiplex PCR, and the TCRdb table lists in-frame clones only, not all of them. The sample yields some 550,000 clones, approximately 97% seen once. Specimen: naive CD4+ T cells sorted from blood. Subset meaning: CD45RA+ positively selected. Source of these receptors: a woman aged 25-40 years in good health.

The rearrangement joins TRBV14 to TRBJ2-2; no clear D gene. Germline V gene lookup returns CDR1 SGHDN and CDR2 FVKESK. Trimming removed 1 base at V and 3 bases at J, with 9 bases between. The CDR3 has 15 residues. CDR3 nucleotides: TGTGCCAGCAGCCAAGTGGTTACCCACACCGGGGAGCTGTTTTTT. It is translated as CASSQVVTHTGELFF.

This clone was detected once. The V and J genes are TRBV7-3 and TRBJ2-6; D is perhaps TRBD1 or TRBD2 (5 bases each). The V end lost 1 base, the J end lost 0 bases, and 13 bases lay between the germline ends. The germline V gene has CDR1 SGHTA and CDR2 FQGTGA. This CDR3 is built from 18 residues. CDR3 amino acids: CASSLSPGAVSGANVLTF. The CDR3 DNA sequence: TGTGCCAGCAGCTTAAGCCCCGGGGCAGTCTCTGGGGCCAACGTCCTGACTTTC.

This chain uses TRBV5-4 with TRBJ2-2; 10 nucleotides line up with TRBD1. Germline values: CDR1 SGHNT, CDR2 YYREEE (reference sequence). This CDR3 comprises 16 residues. The V and J ends lost 3 bases and 2 bases, in that order; junction bases with no gene match: 4. Here the CDR3 reads CASSWDRGSNTGELFF. CDR3 coding DNA: TGTGCCAGCAGCTGGGACAGGGGATCAAACACCGGGGAGCTGTTTTTT.

The rearrangement joins TRBV4-1 to TRBJ2-7; no definite D call. Trimming shortened V by 2 bases and J by 4 bases, and 12 bases separated the two germline ends. Germline V gene lookup returns CDR1 MGHRA and CDR2 YSYEKL. CDR3 length: 14 residues. The CDR3 bases are TGCGCCAGCAGCCAATGGTCGATATCATACGAGCAGTACTTC. Its translation: CASSQWSISYEQYF.

The CDR3 region is CASSGETSGSEEQFF. The CDR3 DNA reads as TGTGCCAGCAGCGGAGAGACTAGCGGGAGTGAAGAGCAGTTCTTC. The chain has TRBV9 and TRBJ2-1; 12 positions match TRBD2. The CDR3 runs to 15 residues. Germline V gene data show CDR1 as SGDLS and CDR2 as YYNGEE. J lost 10 bases, V lost 3 bases, and 8 bases had no gene match.

This chain uses TRBV5-4 with TRBJ2-7; perhaps TRBD1 as D (5 bases). Germline CDR1 and CDR2: SGHNT and YYREEE (reference sequence). CDR3 size: 14 residues. The V end was cut by 1 base, the J end by 6 bases, with 14 bases between. The CDR3 region is CASSLSWGAREQYF. The CDR3 region has the DNA TGTGCCAGCAGCTTGTCATGGGGCGCGCGCGAGCAGTACTTC.

V and J are TRBV9 and TRBJ1-2; perhaps TRBD1 as D (6 bases). Germline values: CDR1 SGDLS, CDR2 YYNGEE. The CDR3 length is 14 residues. Trimming left V 2 bases short and J 8 bases short, with 16 bases between. The DNA of the CDR3 is TGTGCCAGCAGCGTGGGGGCCGCGGCAGGGGGCTACACCTTC. Translating gives CASSVGAAAGGYTF. The full variable domain, with the rest looked up from reference TRBV9 and TRBJ1-2, is DSGVTQTPKHLITATGQRVTLRCSPRSGDLSVYWYQQSLDQGLQFLIQYYNGEERAKGNILERFSAQQFPDLHSELNLSSLELGDSALYFCASSVGAAAGGYTFGSGTRLTVV.

This rearrangement joins TRBV5-4 to TRBJ2-5; 7 bases are a match to TRBD1. V lost 6 bases, J lost 4 bases, and 12 bases stayed unmatched. The CDR3 loop spans 15 amino acids. CDR1 is SGHNT, CDR2 YYREEE, per germline (reference sequence). The CDR3 loop is CASTTFRDSVETQYF. The DNA of the CDR3 is TGTGCCAGCACCACCTTCCGGGACAGCGTAGAGACCCAGTACTTC.

This chain links TRBV5-1 with TRBJ2-7; TRBD2 agrees at 10 bases. CDR1 and CDR2 (germline): SGHRS, YFSETQ. There are 16 residues in the CDR3. Unmatched junction bases numbered 9, after V lost 4 bases and J lost 2 bases. CDR3 region: CASSLSGLAATYEQYF. The CDR3 nucleotides read TGCGCCAGCAGCCTATCAGGACTAGCGGCCACCTACGAGCAGTACTTC.

The rearrangement uses TRBV25-1 and TRBJ2-1, with D perhaps matching TRBD1 (6 bases). The germline gives CDR1 MGHDK, CDR2 SYGVNS. Between the trimmed V and J ends, which lost 1 base and 7 bases, there was a span of 17 bases. The CDR3 extends over 16 amino acids. CDR3 residues: CASSESYRVRDNEQFF. CDR3 in DNA: TGTGCCAGCAGTGAATCTTACAGGGTGAGAGATAATGAGCAGTTCTTC.

This clone has a single count. As DNA, the CDR3 is TGTGCCAGCAGACTAATTGGACAAGGGCGGGAGGATACGCAGTATTTT. It codes for CASRLIGQGREDTQYF. The rearrangement links TRBV6-6 to TRBJ2-3, with 7 bases aligning to TRBD2. Germline V gene sequence: CDR1 MNHNY, CDR2 SVGAGI (reference sequence). This CDR3 is built from 16 residues. J lost 6 bases, V lost 6 bases, and 15 bases had no gene match.

The chain has TRBV5-4 and TRBJ2-5; D may be TRBD1 (5 bases). The J call could be wrong; TRBJ2-7 is a better fit for the DNA end. CDR1 is SGHNT and CDR2 is YYREEE in the germline V gene (reference sequence). This CDR3 is 15 amino acids long. CDR3 region: CASSFGAGLSYEQYF. The CDR3 DNA sequence: TGTGCCAGCAGCTTTGGGGCAGGGCTCTCCTACGAGCAGTACTTC.

The chain couples TRBV2 to TRBJ2-7, with TRBD1 identical over 9 bases. Germline V gene sequence: CDR1 SNHLY, CDR2 FYNNEI. V was pared by 6 bases and J by 4 bases, with 4 bases of the junction left unmatched. The CDR3 consists of 13 residues. CDR3 sequence (DNA): TGTGCCAGCAGCGTGACAGGGGGATACGAGCAGTACTTC. It encodes CASSVTGGYEQYF.

The rearrangement links TRBV27 to TRBJ2-2; 14 nucleotides agree with TRBD2. Germline V gives CDR1 MNHEY, CDR2 SMNVEV (reference sequence). Unmatched junction bases numbered 8, after V lost 7 bases and J lost 7 bases. This CDR3 region has 16 residues. CDR3 sequence reads: CASTKTSGRAGGELFF. As DNA, the CDR3 is TGTGCCAGCACAAAGACTAGCGGGAGGGCCGGCGGGGAGCTGTTTTTT.

The CDR3, as DNA: TGTGCCTGGACTAGGGACAGCGCGAACACCGGGGAGCTGTTTTTT. This sequence encodes CAWTRDSANTGELFF. The V call is TRBV30, the J call TRBJ2-2, with TRBD1 identical over 7 bases. The CDR3 extends over 15 amino acids. Germline V gives CDR1 GTSNPN, CDR2 SVGIG (reference sequence). The V gene end was trimmed by 4 bases and the J gene end by 0 bases; junction bases not matched to a gene: 5.

The rearrangement links TRBV5-1 to TRBJ2-3; either TRBD1 or TRBD2 may fit D (5 bases each). The V end lost 4 bases, the J end lost 0 bases, and 18 bases lay between the germline ends. The germline V gene encodes CDR1 SGHRS and CDR2 YFSETQ. CDR3 length equals 17 residues. This chain's CDR3 is CASSPPGPGTSTDTQYF. Here the CDR3 DNA reads TGCGCCAGCAGCCCGCCGGGGCCAGGTACTAGCACAGATACGCAGTATTTT.

This chain connects TRBV11-2 to TRBJ1-1, with D tentatively TRBD1 (5 bases). V lost 5 bases and J 5 bases, leaving 27 bases between the germline ends. The germline CDR1 and CDR2 sequences are SGHAT and FQNNGV. This CDR3 is 18 amino acids long. As DNA, the CDR3 is TGTGCCAGCAGCCGAAGATACGTCCCAGGGTTTGTCGGGACTGAAGCTTTCTTT. This sequence encodes CASSRRYVPGFVGTEAFF.

V gene TRBV2 combines with J gene TRBJ2-2, with D possibly TRBD1 on 6 matching bases. The CDR3 covers 14 residues. The germline V gene encodes CDR1 SNHLY and CDR2 FYNNEI. The V gene lost 9 bases and the J gene lost 1 base, with 12 bases spanning the gap. The DNA for the CDR3 is TGTGCCAGTTCCGGGACATTGAACACCGGGGAGCTGTTTTTT. This sequence encodes CASSGTLNTGELFF. Complete variable domain (other parts from reference TRBV2 and TRBJ2-2): EPEVTQTPSHQVTQMGQEVILRCVPISNHLYFYWYRQILGQKVEFLVSFYNNEISEKSEIFDDQFSVERPDGSNFTLKIRSTKLEDSAMYFCASSGTLNTGELFFGEGSRLTVL.

V is TRBV18 and J is TRBJ1-3; 12 bases are shared with TRBD1. CDR1 is KGHSH and CDR2 is LQKENI in the germline V gene. The CDR3 contains 16 residues. Trimming cost V 4 bases and J 4 bases; bases outside gene matches: 5. This CDR3 is CASSRGQGAPGNTIYF. The CDR3 nucleotides read TGTGCCAGCTCACGGGGACAGGGGGCGCCGGGAAACACCATATATTTT.

A word on this clone: Other DNA sequences in this specimen translate into the identical CDR3. The chain combines TRBV5-1 with TRBJ1-5; 9 bases fit TRBD1. The germline CDR1 and CDR2 sequences are SGHRS and YFSETQ. CDR3 size: 14 residues. With V trimmed by 2 bases and J by 4 bases, 1 base remained unmatched. The CDR3 DNA follows: TGCGCCAGCAGCTTAGGGACAGGGAATCAGCCCCAGCATTTT. Its protein product is CASSLGTGNQPQHF.

J is TRBJ1-5 and V is TRBV2, with D possibly matching TRBD1 (6 bases). V was clipped by 7 bases and J by 4 bases, with 17 bases between them. Germline CDR1 SNHLY, CDR2 FYNNEI. This CDR3 is 15 amino acids long. CDR3 protein: CASKAGRGHNQPQHF. The CDR3 nucleotides read TGTGCCAGCAAGGCCGGCAGGGGCCATAATCAGCCCCAGCATTTT.

The chain links TRBV29-1 to TRBJ2-3; 9 bases agree with TRBD2. The J segment lost 0 bases and the V segment lost 3 bases, leaving 10 bases of the junction unmatched. This CDR3 region has 17 residues. Germline V gene sequence: CDR1 SQVTM, CDR2 ANQGSEA. The DNA of the CDR3 is TGCAGCGTTGATGGTCTAGCGGGAACAACTAGCACAGATACGCAGTATTTT. Its protein is CSVDGLAGTTSTDTQYF.

This CDR3 is CASSLTSGLYEQFF. The CDR3 DNA follows: TGCGCCAGCAGCTTGACTAGCGGCCTTTATGAGCAGTTCTTC. V and J are TRBV5-1 and TRBJ2-1; 8 bases map to TRBD2. The V and J ends lost 1 base and 8 bases, in that order; junction bases with no gene match: 5. The CDR3 contains 14 residues. Germline V lookup: CDR1 SGHRS, CDR2 YFSETQ. Full variable domain (rest looked up from reference TRBV5-1 and TRBJ2-1): KAGVTQTPRYLIKTRGQQVTLSCSPISGHRSVSWYQQTPGQGLQFLFEYFSETQRNKGNFPGRFSGRQFSNSRSEMNVSTLELGDSALYLCASSLTSGLYEQFFGPGTRLTVL.

This chain joins TRBV10-3 and TRBJ2-3; TRBD1 matches 7 bases. The CDR3 loop spans 15 amino acids. Trimming cost V 6 bases and J 2 bases; bases outside gene matches: 8. CDR1 ENHRY and CDR2 SYGVKD come from the germline V gene. The DNA for the CDR3 is TGTGCCATCAGGGGACAGTCATCTTACACAGATACGCAGTATTTT. It is translated as CAIRGQSSYTDTQYF.

The V gene is TRBV19, the J gene TRBJ2-3; D is undetermined. Germline V lookup: CDR1 LNHDA, CDR2 SQIVND (reference sequence). The CDR3 spans 14 residues. Trimming took 3 bases from V and 3 from J, leaving 10 bases between them. The CDR3 spells CASSMWRLTDTQYF. The CDR3 DNA is TGTGCCAGTAGTATGTGGCGCCTTACAGATACGCAGTATTTT.

J is TRBJ2-2 and V is TRBV2, with D possibly TRBD1 on 7 matching bases. Germline V gene data show CDR1 as SNHLY and CDR2 as FYNNEI. The CDR3 runs 14 residues. V lost 6 bases, J lost 4 bases, and 12 bases lay in between. The CDR3: CASRRQGGTGELFF. The CDR3 DNA reads as TGTGCCAGCAGAAGACAGGGAGGCACCGGGGAGCTGTTTTTT. Full variable domain (missing parts from reference TRBV2 and TRBJ2-2): EPEVTQTPSHQVTQMGQEVILRCVPISNHLYFYWYRQILGQKVEFLVSFYNNEISEKSEIFDDQFSVERPDGSNFTLKIRSTKLEDSAMYFCASRRQGGTGELFFGEGSRLTVL.

CDR3 amino acids: CASSIDELAGPYEQYF. The CDR3 DNA follows: TGTGCCAGTAGTATAGATGAACTAGCGGGACCCTACGAGCAGTACTTC. V and J are TRBV19 and TRBJ2-7, with 10 bases fitting TRBD2. The CDR3 covers 16 residues. V dropped 0 bases and J dropped 2; count of bases not matched to a gene: 4. Germline lookup yields CDR1 LNHDA and CDR2 SQIVND (reference sequence). Full variable domain (rest looked up from reference TRBV19 and TRBJ2-7): DGGITQSPKYLFRKEGQNVTLSCEQNLNHDAMYWYRQDPGQGLRLIYYSQIVNDFQKGDIAEGYSVSREKKESFPLTVTSAQKNPTAFYLCASSIDELAGPYEQYFGPGTRLTVT.

This clone has just one count. V gene TRBV5-1 combines with J gene TRBJ2-2; TRBD2 agrees at 10 bases. Germline CDR1 is SGHRS and CDR2 is YFSETQ. CDR3 length: 18 amino acids. With V trimmed by 0 bases and J by 2 bases, 7 bases remained unmatched. The DNA of the CDR3 is TGCGCCAGCAGCTTGGAGGCTAGCGGGAGCGGTAACACCGGGGAGCTGTTTTTT. Amino acids: CASSLEASGSGNTGELFF.

The chain uses TRBV19 and TRBJ1-5; possible D gene TRBD1, 6 bases. This CDR3 spans 12 amino acids. V dropped 9 bases and J dropped 4 bases, with 10 bases sitting between them. Germline V gene lookup returns CDR1 LNHDA and CDR2 SQIVND (reference sequence). CDR3 amino acids: CASRDRNQPQHF. CDR3 in DNA: TGTGCCAGCCGCGACAGGAATCAGCCCCAGCATTTT.

J is TRBJ1-6 and V is TRBV27; tentatively, D is TRBD1 (6 bases). Germline loops: CDR1 MNHEY, CDR2 SMNVEV (reference sequence). This CDR3 contains 14 residues. V was cut by 3 bases and J by 9 bases, with 12 bases left in between. The CDR3 DNA follows: TGTGCCAGCAGTTTGAACAGGGAGGGTTCACCCCTCCACTTT. Translation: CASSLNREGSPLHF.